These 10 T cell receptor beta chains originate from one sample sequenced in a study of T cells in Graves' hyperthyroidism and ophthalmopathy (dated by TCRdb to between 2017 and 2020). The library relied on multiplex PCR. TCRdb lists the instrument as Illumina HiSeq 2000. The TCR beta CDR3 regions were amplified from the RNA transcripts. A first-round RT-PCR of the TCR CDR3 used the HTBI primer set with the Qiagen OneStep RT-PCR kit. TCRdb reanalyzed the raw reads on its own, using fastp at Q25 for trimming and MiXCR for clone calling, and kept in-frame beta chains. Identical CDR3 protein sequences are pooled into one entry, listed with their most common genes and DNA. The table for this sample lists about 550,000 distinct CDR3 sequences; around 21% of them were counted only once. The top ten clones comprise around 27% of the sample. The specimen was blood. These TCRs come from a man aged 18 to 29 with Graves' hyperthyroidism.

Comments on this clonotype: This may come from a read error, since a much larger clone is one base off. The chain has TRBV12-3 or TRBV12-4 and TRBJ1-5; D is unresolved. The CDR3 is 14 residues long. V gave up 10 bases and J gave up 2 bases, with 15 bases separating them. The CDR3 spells CANSYMSGNQPQHF. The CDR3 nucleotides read TGTGCCAACAGCTACATGAGTGGCAATCAGCCCCAGCATTTT.

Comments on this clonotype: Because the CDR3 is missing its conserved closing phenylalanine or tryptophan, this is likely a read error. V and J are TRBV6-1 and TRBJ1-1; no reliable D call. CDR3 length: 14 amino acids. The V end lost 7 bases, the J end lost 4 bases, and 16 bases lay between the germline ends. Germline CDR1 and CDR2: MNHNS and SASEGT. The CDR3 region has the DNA TGTGCCAGCATCTATGTGTTCTTTGGCACTGAAGCTTTCATT. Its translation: CASIYVFFGTEAFI.

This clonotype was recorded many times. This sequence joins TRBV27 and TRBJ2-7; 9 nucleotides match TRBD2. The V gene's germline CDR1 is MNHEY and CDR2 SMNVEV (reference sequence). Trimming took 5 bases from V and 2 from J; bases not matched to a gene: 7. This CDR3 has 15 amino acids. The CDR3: CASSPRGGGAYEQYF. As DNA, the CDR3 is TGTGCCAGCAGTCCGCGTGGCGGGGGGGCCTACGAGCAGTACTTC.

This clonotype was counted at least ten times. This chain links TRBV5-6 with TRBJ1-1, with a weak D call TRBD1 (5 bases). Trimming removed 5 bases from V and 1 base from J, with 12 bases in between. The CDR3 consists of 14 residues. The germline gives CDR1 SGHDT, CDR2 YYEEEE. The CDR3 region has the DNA TGTGCCAGCAGGACCTGGGGGGGGAACACTGAAGCTTTCTTT. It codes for CASRTWGGNTEAFF.

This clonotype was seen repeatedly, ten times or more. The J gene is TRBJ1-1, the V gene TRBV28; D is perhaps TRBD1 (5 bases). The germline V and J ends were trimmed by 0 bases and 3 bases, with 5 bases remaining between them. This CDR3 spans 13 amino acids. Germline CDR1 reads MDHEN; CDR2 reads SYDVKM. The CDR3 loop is CASSLWGDTEAFF. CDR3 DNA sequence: TGTGCCAGCAGTTTATGGGGGGACACTGAAGCTTTCTTT.

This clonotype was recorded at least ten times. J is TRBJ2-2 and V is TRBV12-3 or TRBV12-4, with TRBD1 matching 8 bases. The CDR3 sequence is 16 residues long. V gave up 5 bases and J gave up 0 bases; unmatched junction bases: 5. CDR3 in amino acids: CASSGAGQANTGELFF. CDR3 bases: TGTGCCAGCAGTGGGGCGGGACAGGCGAACACCGGGGAGCTGTTTTTT.

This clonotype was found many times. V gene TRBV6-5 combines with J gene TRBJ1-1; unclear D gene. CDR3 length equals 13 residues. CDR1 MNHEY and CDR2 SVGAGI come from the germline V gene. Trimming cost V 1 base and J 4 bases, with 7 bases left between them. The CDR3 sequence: CASSYWQFTEAFF. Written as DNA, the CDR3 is TGTGCCAGCAGTTACTGGCAGTTCACTGAAGCTTTCTTT.

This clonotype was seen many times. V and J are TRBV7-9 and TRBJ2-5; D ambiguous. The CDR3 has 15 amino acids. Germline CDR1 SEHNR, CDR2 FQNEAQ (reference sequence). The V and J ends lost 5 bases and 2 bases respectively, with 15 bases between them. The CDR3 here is CASSLLLVEQETQYF. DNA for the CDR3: TGTGCCAGCAGCCTGTTGTTGGTAGAACAAGAGACCCAGTACTTC.

The CDR3 sequence is CASRSSSSGNTIYF. CDR3 bases: TGTGCCAGCAGGAGTTCGAGCTCTGGAAACACCATATATTTT. V gene TRBV12-3 or TRBV12-4 combines with J gene TRBJ1-3, with D uncertain. Between the trimmed V and J ends, which lost 6 bases and 0 bases, there was a span of 9 bases. The CDR3 extends over 14 amino acids.

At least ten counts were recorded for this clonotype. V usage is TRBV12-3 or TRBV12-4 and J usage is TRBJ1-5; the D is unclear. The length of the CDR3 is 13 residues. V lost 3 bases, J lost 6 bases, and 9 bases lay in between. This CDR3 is CASSFSGGQPQHF. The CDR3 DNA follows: TGTGCCAGCAGTTTCAGCGGTGGTCAGCCCCAGCATTTT.